These 9 T cell receptor beta chains originate from one sample sequenced in a study of blood T cell repertoires in COVID-19. Clones were sequenced by immunoSEQ multiplex PCR, and TCRdb holds only the in-frame ones, with some missing. Among 60,000 to 70,000 clones listed, roughly 80% were seen once. Sequencing input: peripheral blood. These receptors were collected from a human donor in a cohort sampled during active COVID-19.

The gene calls are TRBV30 and TRBJ1-3, with no clear D. The CDR3 spans 12 residues. Germline lookup yields CDR1 GTSNPN and CDR2 SVGIG (reference sequence). Trimming shortened V by 5 bases and J by 0 bases, and 5 bases separated the two germline ends. The CDR3 DNA sequence: TGTGCCTGGTCGAGCTCTGGAAACACCATATATTTT. This codes for CAWSSSGNTIYF.

This sequence joins TRBV28 and TRBJ1-4; 7 nucleotides line up with TRBD1. Germline V gene lookup returns CDR1 MDHEN and CDR2 SYDVKM. The CDR3 has 12 residues. V trimming: 6 bases; J trimming: 8 bases; junction bases outside the gene matches: 3. CDR3 region: CASRSGGEKLFF. The CDR3 nucleotides are TGTGCCAGCAGATCAGGGGGAGAAAAACTGTTTTTT.

The CDR3 DNA reads as TGTGCCAGCAGCTTGGAAGGGGGCCGGAACGAGCAGTACTTC. Encoded protein: CASSLEGGRNEQYF. The chain combines TRBV5-5 with TRBJ2-7, with 7 bases fitting TRBD1. With 0 bases clipped from V and 5 bases from J, the junction kept 5 bases outside the gene matches. Per germline, CDR1 SGHKS and CDR2 YYEKEE (reference sequence). This CDR3 spans 14 amino acids.

The V call is TRBV7-8, the J call TRBJ1-2, with D possibly matching TRBD1 (5 bases). Germline lookup yields CDR1 SGHVS and CDR2 FQNEAQ. There are 14 residues in the CDR3. Deletions cut 5 bases from V and 8 bases from J, with 18 bases between. The CDR3: CASSPYGTRGGYTF. In DNA, the CDR3 is TGTGCCAGCAGCCCCTACGGGACTCGGGGCGGCTACACCTTC.

The J gene is TRBJ1-2, the V gene TRBV29-1, with D hard to call. This CDR3 has 13 amino acids. Trimming took off 4 bases at V and 5 bases at J, with 14 bases between the two ends. Germline V lookup: CDR1 SQVTM, CDR2 ANQGSEA. This CDR3 is CSVVREKGYGYTF. The CDR3 nucleotides are TGCAGCGTTGTAAGGGAGAAAGGGTATGGCTACACCTTC.

This clone was seen more than once but under ten times. The chain uses TRBV7-9 and TRBJ1-2; TRBD1 matches at 7 bases. Germline assignment: CDR1 SEHNR and CDR2 FQNEAQ (reference sequence). CDR3 size: 17 residues. The junction had 20 bases not matched to a gene; V was cut back by 5 bases and J by 8 bases. CDR3 loop: CASSPSVGTARFGGYTF. In DNA, the CDR3 is TGTGCCAGCAGCCCGTCGGTCGGGACAGCACGTTTCGGGGGCTACACCTTC.

This chain uses TRBV2 with TRBJ2-7, with a weak D call TRBD2 (6 bases). Germline lookup yields CDR1 SNHLY and CDR2 FYNNEI. This CDR3 region has 14 residues. Between the trimmed V and J ends, which lost 6 bases and 0 bases, there was a span of 12 bases. CDR3 sequence reads: CASRRAGNSYEQYF. The CDR3 coding sequence is TGTGCCAGCAGGAGGGCGGGGAACTCCTACGAGCAGTACTTC.

This clone occurred once. The gene calls are TRBV7-8 and TRBJ1-3; D call uncertain. CDR1 and CDR2 (germline): SGHVS, FQNEAQ. V was trimmed by 5 bases and J by 3 bases, leaving 23 bases between them. This CDR3 comprises 18 residues. CDR3: CASSRIGGSQFFGNTIYF. The CDR3 DNA is TGTGCCAGCAGCCGCATAGGCGGGTCCCAGTTCTTTGGAAACACCATATATTTT.

The rearrangement links TRBV20-1 to TRBJ2-3; 8 positions match TRBD1. With 3 bases clipped from V and 5 bases from J, the junction kept 10 bases outside the gene matches. The germline CDR1 and CDR2 sequences are DFQATT and SNEGSKA (reference sequence). The CDR3 sequence is 15 residues long. This CDR3 is CSASLRDRGLDTQYF. CDR3 nucleotides: TGCAGTGCTAGTTTGCGAGACAGGGGCCTAGATACGCAGTATTTT.